What follows are 2 T cell receptor beta chains derived from one specimen sequenced in a study of blood T cell repertoires in COVID-19. Clones were read by immunoSEQ multiplex PCR, and TCRdb kept only the in-frame ones, dropping some. The sample has around 220,000 clones, 70% to 90% seen once. Sequenced material: peripheral blood. All receptors come from a man aged 50-59 years with acute or convalescent COVID-19.

The J gene is TRBJ1-2, the V gene TRBV7-9, with D unresolved. The CDR3 runs to 19 residues. V was pared by 4 bases and J by 2 bases, with 26 bases between. Germline values: CDR1 SEHNR, CDR2 FQNEAQ (reference sequence). The CDR3 reads CASSSPGDPRTPLNYGYTF. CDR3 coding DNA: TGTGCCAGCAGCTCCCCCGGGGATCCAAGAACCCCTCTCAACTATGGCTACACCTTC.

The chain links TRBV27 to TRBJ2-2; D unresolved. The germline gives CDR1 MNHEY, CDR2 SMNVEV (reference sequence). V was clipped by 4 bases and J by 0 bases, with 6 bases between them. The CDR3 runs to 14 residues. This CDR3 is CASSYRANTGELFF. CDR3 bases: TGTGCCAGCAGTTATCGCGCGAACACCGGGGAGCTGTTTTTT.